These T cell receptor beta chains were read from a single sample in a study of blood T cell repertoires in COVID-19. Measured with immunoSEQ multiplex PCR; TCRdb has only the in-frame clones, and not every one. The table records under 300,000 clones, about 88% of them present only once. Material for sequencing was peripheral blood. Every receptor here comes from a human donor with COVID-19, enrolled during active disease. The donor label of this sample is uncertain. CDR3s include the opening cysteine and the closing phenylalanine or tryptophan. Each record gives: clone size, J gene, V gene, D gene, CDR3 protein, CDR3 DNA. A D gene is named only where the DNA matches it firmly. Clone size is given for some rows only: seen once, a few or many times, or a class if the clone is expanded.

clone size: -; J gene: TRBJ2-5; V gene: TRBV7-8; D gene: -; CDR3 protein: CATRRSEDVQETQYF; CDR3 DNA: TGTGCCACCCGGCGTAGCGAGGATGTCCAAGAGACCCAGTACTTC
clone size: once; J gene: TRBJ2-1; V gene: TRBV11-3; D gene: TRBD2; CDR3 protein: CASSLGRGSDEQFF; CDR3 DNA: TGTGCCAGCAGCTTAGGTCGCGGGAGCGATGAGCAGTTCTTC
clone size: -; J gene: TRBJ2-1; V gene: TRBV2; D gene: -; CDR3 protein: CASRGGARRGNEQFF; CDR3 DNA: TGTGCCAGCAGGGGGGGGGCGCGGAGAGGGAATGAGCAGTTCTTC
clone size: -; J gene: TRBJ2-4; V gene: TRBV30; D gene: -; CDR3 protein: CAWSVTRLAKNIQYF; CDR3 DNA: TGTGCCTGGAGTGTCACTAGACTAGCCAAAAACATTCAGTACTTC
clone size: -; J gene: TRBJ2-7; V gene: TRBV5-4; D gene: TRBD1; CDR3 protein: CASSSSRSGQGVSYEQYF; CDR3 DNA: TGTGCCAGCAGCTCAAGTCGTTCCGGACAGGGCGTCTCCTACGAGCAGTACTTC
clone size: -; J gene: TRBJ1-6; V gene: TRBV5-8; D gene: TRBD1; CDR3 protein: CASSLGTGRGSPLHF; CDR3 DNA: TGTGCCAGCAGCTTGGGGACAGGGCGCGGTTCACCCCTCCACTTT
clone size: -; J gene: TRBJ1-6; V gene: TRBV7-2; D gene: -; CDR3 protein: CASSRREGTNNSPLHF; CDR3 DNA: TGTGCCAGCAGCCGGCGGGAGGGAACGAATAATTCACCCCTCCACTTT
clone size: once; J gene: TRBJ2-3; V gene: TRBV15; D gene: TRBD2; CDR3 protein: CATSREASGGTDTQYF; CDR3 DNA: TGTGCCACCAGCAGAGAGGCTAGCGGGGGCACAGATACGCAGTATTTT
clone size: few; J gene: TRBJ1-2; V gene: TRBV27; D gene: TRBD1; CDR3 protein: CASSFGTGGFYGYTF; CDR3 DNA: TGTGCCAGCAGTTTTGGGACAGGGGGCTTCTATGGCTACACCTTC
clone size: -; J gene: TRBJ2-7; V gene: TRBV6-5; D gene: -; CDR3 protein: CASRPRGGWVYEQYF; CDR3 DNA: TGTGCCAGCAGGCCCCGCGGAGGGTGGGTCTACGAGCAGTACTTC
clone size: -; J gene: TRBJ2-1; V gene: TRBV6-1; D gene: TRBD1; CDR3 protein: CASREGTGGYNEQFF; CDR3 DNA: TGTGCCAGCAGGGAAGGGACAGGGGGATACAATGAGCAGTTCTTC
clone size: -; J gene: TRBJ1-3; V gene: TRBV5-1; D gene: TRBD1; CDR3 protein: CASSSDGQGAKWGNTIYF; CDR3 DNA: TGCGCCAGCAGCTCCGACGGACAGGGGGCAAAATGGGGAAACACCATATATTTT
clone size: -; J gene: TRBJ2-7; V gene: TRBV29-1; D gene: -; CDR3 protein: CSVRSQGIYEQYF; CDR3 DNA: TGCAGCGTCCGATCCCAGGGTATCTACGAGCAGTACTTC
clone size: once; J gene: TRBJ2-7; V gene: TRBV30; D gene: TRBD1; CDR3 protein: CAWSVRPRGSRDEQYF; CDR3 DNA: TGTGCCTGGAGTGTACGCCCCAGGGGGTCTCGGGACGAGCAGTACTTC
clone size: -; J gene: TRBJ1-3; V gene: TRBV7-3; D gene: -; CDR3 protein: CASSLSGGLSSGNTIYF; CDR3 DNA: TGTGCCAGCAGCTTAAGCGGGGGGCTGAGCTCTGGAAACACCATATATTTT
clone size: -; J gene: TRBJ1-2; V gene: TRBV28; D gene: -; CDR3 protein: CAIRGTDNYGYTF; CDR3 DNA: TGTGCCATCCGGGGTACAGATAACTATGGCTACACCTTC